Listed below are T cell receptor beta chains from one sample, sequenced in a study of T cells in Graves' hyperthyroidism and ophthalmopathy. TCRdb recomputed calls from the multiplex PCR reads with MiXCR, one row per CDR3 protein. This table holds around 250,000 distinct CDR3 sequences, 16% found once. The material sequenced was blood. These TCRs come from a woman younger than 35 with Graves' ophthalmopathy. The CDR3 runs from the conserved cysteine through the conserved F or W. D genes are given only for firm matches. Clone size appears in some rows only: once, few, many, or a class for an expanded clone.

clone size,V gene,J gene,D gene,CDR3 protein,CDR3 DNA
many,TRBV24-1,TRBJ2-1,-,CATSDFRGLGEQFF,TGTGCCACCAGTGATTTTAGGGGATTAGGTGAGCAGTTCTTC
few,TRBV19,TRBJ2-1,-,CASSIPAGSYNEQFF,TGTGCCAGTAGTATCCCGGCAGGGTCCTACAATGAGCAGTTCTTC
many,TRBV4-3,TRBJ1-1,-,CASSHRAGNTEAFF,TGCGCCAGCAGCCACAGGGCGGGGAACACTGAAGCTTTCTTT
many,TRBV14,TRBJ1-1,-,CASSQARGWTEAFF,TGTGCCAGCAGCCAAGCGAGGGGGTGGACTGAAGCTTTCTTT
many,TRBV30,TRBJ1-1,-,CAWKNQMNTEAFF,TGTGCCTGGAAAAACCAGATGAACACTGAAGCTTTCTTT
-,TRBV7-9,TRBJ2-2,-,CASSLRGDITNTGELFF,TGTGCCAGCAGCTTAAGAGGGGACATAACGAACACCGGGGAGCTGTTTTTT
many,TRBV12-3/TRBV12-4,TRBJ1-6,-,CASSGGGARSPLHF,TGTGCCAGCAGCGGAGGGGGGGCTCGATCACCCCTCCACTTT
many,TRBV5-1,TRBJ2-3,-,CASSLGPSPDTQYF,TGCGCCAGCAGCTTGGGCCCATCCCCGGATACGCAGTATTTT
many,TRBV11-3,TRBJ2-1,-,CASSTGVYNEQFF,TGTGCCAGCAGCACCGGGGTTTACAATGAGCAGTTCTTC
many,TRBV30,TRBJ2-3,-,CAWRVPGTDTQYF,TGTGCCTGGAGAGTACCGGGCACAGATACGCAGTATTTT
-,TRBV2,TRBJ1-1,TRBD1,CASRGDRGGGTEAFF,TGTGCCAGCAGGGGTGACAGGGGAGGAGGGACTGAAGCTTTCTTT
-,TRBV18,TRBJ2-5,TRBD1,CASTGQAQETQYF,TGTGCCAGCACGGGACAGGCACAAGAGACCCAGTACTTC
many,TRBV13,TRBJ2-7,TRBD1,CASSLRSTGGYEQYF,TGTGCCAGCAGCTTAAGGTCGACAGGGGGCTACGAGCAGTACTTC
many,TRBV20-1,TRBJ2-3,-,CSASVVPETQYF,TGCAGTGCTAGTGTGGTGCCTGAAACGCAGTATTTT
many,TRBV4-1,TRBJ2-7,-,CASSQEAQGGYEQYF,TGCGCCAGCAGCCAAGAAGCCCAGGGGGGGTACGAGCAGTACTTC
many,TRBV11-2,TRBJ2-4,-,CASSLTDSTKNIQYF,TGTGCCAGCAGCCTCACCGACAGTACCAAAAACATTCAGTACTTC
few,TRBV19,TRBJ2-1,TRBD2,CASSTTSGGYTNEQFF,TGTGCCAGTAGTACGACTAGCGGGGGATATACAAATGAGCAGTTCTTC
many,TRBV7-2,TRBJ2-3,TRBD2,CASSLVLIAGLTDTQYF,TGTGCCAGCAGCTTAGTTCTCATAGCGGGCCTCACAGATACGCAGTATTTT
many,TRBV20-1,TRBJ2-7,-,CSARDFPDRPHYEQYF,TGCAGTGCTAGAGATTTTCCCGACAGGCCCCACTACGAGCAGTACTTC
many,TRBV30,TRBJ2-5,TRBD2,CAYRRGGAGVQETQYF,TGTGCCTACCGGCGGGGGGGGGCCGGGGTACAAGAGACCCAGTACTTC
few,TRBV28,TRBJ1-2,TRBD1,CASSQVAGQVSGYTF,TGTGCCAGCAGTCAAGTGGCCGGACAGGTCTCTGGCTACACCTTC
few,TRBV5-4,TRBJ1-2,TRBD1,CASSATGVGGYTF,TGTGCCAGCAGCGCGACAGGGGTAGGAGGCTACACCTTC
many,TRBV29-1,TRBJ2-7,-,CSVRTASSYEQYF,TGCAGCGTTAGGACGGCCAGCTCCTACGAGCAGTACTTC
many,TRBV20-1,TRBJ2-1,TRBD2,CSARDWTSGNNEQFF,TGCAGTGCTAGAGATTGGACTAGCGGGAACAATGAGCAGTTCTTC
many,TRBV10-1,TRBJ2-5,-,CASKPRAETQYF,TGCGCCAGCAAACCCAGGGCCGAGACCCAGTACTTC
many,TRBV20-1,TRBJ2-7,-,CSASDESYEQYF,TGCAGTGCTAGTGACGAATCCTACGAGCAGTACTTC
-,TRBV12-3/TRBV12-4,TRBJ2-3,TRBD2,CASSLGLAGVVTDTQYF,TGTGCCAGCAGTCTTGGACTAGCGGGAGTGGTCACAGATACGCAGTATTTT
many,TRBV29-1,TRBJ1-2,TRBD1,CSLMEDRGDYGYTF,TGCAGCCTGATGGAGGACAGGGGGGACTATGGCTACACCTTC
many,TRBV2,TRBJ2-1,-,CASSETGETNYNEQFF,TGTGCCAGCAGTGAGACCGGGGAGACCAACTACAATGAGCAGTTCTTC
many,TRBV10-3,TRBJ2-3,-,CAIQSGDNPDTQYF,TGTGCCATCCAGAGCGGCGATAATCCAGATACGCAGTATTTT
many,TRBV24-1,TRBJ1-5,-,CATSDRPPQPQHF,TGTGCCACCAGTGACCGTCCACCTCAGCCCCAGCATTTT
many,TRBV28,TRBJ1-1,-,CASSLTGLKGMNTEAFF,TGTGCCAGCAGTTTAACGGGACTAAAGGGGATGAACACTGAAGCTTTCTTT
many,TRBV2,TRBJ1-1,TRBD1,CASSTGVRTEAFF,TGTGCCAGCAGTACAGGGGTCCGGACTGAAGCTTTCTTT
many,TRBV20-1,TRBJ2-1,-,CSASLSRDGEQFF,TGCAGTGCTAGTCTATCTCGAGACGGTGAGCAGTTCTTC
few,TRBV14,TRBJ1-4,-,CASSQEIGAGYERLFF,TGTGCCAGCAGCCAAGAAATCGGCGCAGGTTACGAAAGACTGTTTTTT
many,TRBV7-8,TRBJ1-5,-,CASSPLGGNSNQPQHF,TGTGCCAGCAGCCCCTTGGGGGGGAATAGCAATCAGCCCCAGCATTTT
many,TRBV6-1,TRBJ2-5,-,CASSYMAGGLQETQYF,TGTGCCAGCAGTTACATGGCCGGGGGGCTACAAGAGACCCAGTACTTC
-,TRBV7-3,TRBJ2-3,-,CASSRAGTGRSGGTDTQYF,TGTGCCAGCAGCCGGGCTGGGACAGGGCGATCGGGAGGGACAGATACGCAGTATTTT
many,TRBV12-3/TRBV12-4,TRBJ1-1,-,CASSLGLGRAIEAFF,TGTGCCAGCAGTTTAGGATTGGGCAGGGCGATTGAAGCTTTCTTT
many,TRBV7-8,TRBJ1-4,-,CASSPPGMGLENEKLFF,TGTGCCAGCAGCCCACCTGGAATGGGACTCGAGAATGAAAAACTGTTTTTT
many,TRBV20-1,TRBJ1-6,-,CSGLEDYNSPLHF,TGCAGTGGCCTGGAAGACTATAATTCACCCCTCCACTTT
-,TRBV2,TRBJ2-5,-,CASSAGLGGRGETQYF,TGTGCCAGCAGTGCCGGTTTAGGAGGGCGTGGAGAGACCCAGTACTTC
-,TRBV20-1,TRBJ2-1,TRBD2,CSARGLAGGPLYNEQFF,TGCAGTGCTAGAGGACTAGCGGGAGGTCCACTCTACAATGAGCAGTTCTTC
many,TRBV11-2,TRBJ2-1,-,CASSPRSGLYNEQFF,TGTGCCAGCAGCCCACGGAGCGGGCTATACAATGAGCAGTTCTTC
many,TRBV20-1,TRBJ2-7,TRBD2,CSATGTSGTYYEQYF,TGCAGTGCAACCGGGACTAGCGGAACTTACTACGAGCAGTACTTC
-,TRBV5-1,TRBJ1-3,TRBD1,CASSGLTGETGNTIYF,TGCGCCAGCAGCGGACTCACAGGGGAGACTGGAAACACCATATATTTT
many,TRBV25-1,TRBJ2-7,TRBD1,CASSEYGTGVSSYEQYF,TGTGCCAGCAGTGAATATGGGACAGGTGTGAGCTCCTACGAGCAGTACTTC
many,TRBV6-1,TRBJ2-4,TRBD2,CATSGGVENIQYF,TGTGCCACTTCGGGGGGGGTGGAAAACATTCAGTACTTC
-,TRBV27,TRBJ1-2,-,CASSNFVKSNYGYTF,TGTGCCAGCAGTAACTTTGTGAAATCCAACTATGGCTACACCTTC
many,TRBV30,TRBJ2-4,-,CAWSFPPGHLGVQYF,TGTGCCTGGAGTTTCCCTCCAGGGCATTTGGGGGTTCAGTACTTC
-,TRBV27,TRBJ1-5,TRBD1,CASRLAAGGSRQPQHF,TGTGCCAGCAGACTGGCGGCAGGGGGAAGTCGGCAGCCCCAGCATTTT
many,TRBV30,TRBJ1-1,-,CAWSRDTEAFF,TGTGCCTGGAGTCGGGACACTGAAGCTTTCTTT
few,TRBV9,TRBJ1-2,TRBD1,CASSGRQGGYGYTF,TGTGCCAGCAGCGGGAGACAGGGAGGCTATGGCTACACCTTC
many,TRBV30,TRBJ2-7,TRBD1,CACDRDSYEQYF,TGTGCCTGTGACAGGGATTCCTACGAGCAGTACTTC
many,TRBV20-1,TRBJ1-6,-,CSASMGLVHSPLHF,TGCAGTGCTAGTATGGGGCTCGTGCATTCACCCCTCCACTTT
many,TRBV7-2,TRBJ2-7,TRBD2,CASSLTSGTYEQYF,TGTGCCAGCAGCTTAACTAGCGGAACCTACGAGCAGTACTTC
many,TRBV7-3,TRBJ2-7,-,CASVWGGYYEQYF,TGTGCCAGCGTTTGGGGCGGATACTACGAGCAGTACTTC
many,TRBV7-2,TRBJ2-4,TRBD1,CASSTSTGGAENIQYF,TGTGCCAGCAGCACCAGCACAGGGGGCGCCGAAAACATTCAGTACTTC